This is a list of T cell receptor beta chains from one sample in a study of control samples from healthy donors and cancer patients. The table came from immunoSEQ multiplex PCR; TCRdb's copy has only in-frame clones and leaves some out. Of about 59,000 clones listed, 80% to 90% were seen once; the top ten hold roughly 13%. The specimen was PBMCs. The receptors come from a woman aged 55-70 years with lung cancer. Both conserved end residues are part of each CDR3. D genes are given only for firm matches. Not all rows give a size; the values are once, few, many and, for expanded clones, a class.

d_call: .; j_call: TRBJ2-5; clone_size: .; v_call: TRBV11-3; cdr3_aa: CASSLDSQETQYF; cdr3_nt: TGTGCCAGCAGCTTAGACAGCCAAGAGACCCAGTACTTC
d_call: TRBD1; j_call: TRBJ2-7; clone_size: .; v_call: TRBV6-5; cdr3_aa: CASILGTGIPYEQYF; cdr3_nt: TGTGCCAGCATTTTAGGGACAGGGATTCCCTACGAGCAGTACTTC
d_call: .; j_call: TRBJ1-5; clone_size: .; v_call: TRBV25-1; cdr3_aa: CASSEGDHQPQHF; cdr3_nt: TGTGCCAGCAGTGAGGGGGATCATCAGCCCCAGCATTTT
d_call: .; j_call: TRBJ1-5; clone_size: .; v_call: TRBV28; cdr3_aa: CASRALNQPQHF; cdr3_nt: TGTGCCAGCCGCGCTTTAAATCAGCCCCAGCATTTT
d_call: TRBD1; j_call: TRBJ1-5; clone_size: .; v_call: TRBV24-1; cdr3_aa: CATSHDRVNQPQHF; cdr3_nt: TGTGCCACCAGCCACGACAGGGTTAATCAGCCCCAGCATTTT
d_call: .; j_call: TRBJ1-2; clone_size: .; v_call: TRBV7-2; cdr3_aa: CASSLALFQYSGYTF; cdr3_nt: TGTGCCAGCAGCTTAGCACTCTTCCAGTACAGCGGCTACACCTTC
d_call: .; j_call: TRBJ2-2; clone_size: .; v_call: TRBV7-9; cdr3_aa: CASRPSWVYTGELFF; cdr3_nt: TGTGCCAGCAGGCCATCGTGGGTTTACACCGGGGAGCTGTTTTTT
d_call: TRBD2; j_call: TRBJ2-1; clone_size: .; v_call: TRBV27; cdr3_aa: CASSRTQLAQNEQFF; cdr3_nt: TGTGCCAGCAGCCGCACTCAACTAGCGCAGAATGAGCAGTTCTTC
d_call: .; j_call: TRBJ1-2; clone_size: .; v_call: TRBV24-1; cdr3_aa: CATSESKGRGYTF; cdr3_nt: TGTGCCACCAGTGAGTCAAAGGGTCGGGGCTACACCTTC
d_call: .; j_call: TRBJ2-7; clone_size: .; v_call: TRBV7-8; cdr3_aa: CASSLGTYLEQYF; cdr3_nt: TGTGCCAGCAGCTTGGGTACATATCTGGAGCAGTACTTC
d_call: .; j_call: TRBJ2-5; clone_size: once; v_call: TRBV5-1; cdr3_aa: CASSAWGYQETQYF; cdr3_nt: TGCGCCAGCAGCGCTTGGGGGTACCAAGAGACCCAGTACTTC
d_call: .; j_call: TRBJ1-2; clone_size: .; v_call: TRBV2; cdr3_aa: CASSEGRLIIFYGYTF; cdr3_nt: TGTGCCAGCAGTGAAGGGAGATTAATTATCTTCTATGGCTACACCTTC
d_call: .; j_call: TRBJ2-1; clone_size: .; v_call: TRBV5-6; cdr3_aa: CASSLVGSDEQFF; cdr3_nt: TGTGCCAGCAGCTTGGTAGGGAGCGATGAGCAGTTCTTC
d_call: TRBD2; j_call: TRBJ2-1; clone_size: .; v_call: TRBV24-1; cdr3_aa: CATSHSGRANEQFF; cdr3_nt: TGTGCCACCAGCCATAGCGGGAGGGCCAATGAGCAGTTCTTC
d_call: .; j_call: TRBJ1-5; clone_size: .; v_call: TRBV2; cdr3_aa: CASSGLRDSSNQPQHF; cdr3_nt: TGTGCCAGCAGTGGATTGAGGGATTCCAGCAATCAGCCCCAGCATTTT
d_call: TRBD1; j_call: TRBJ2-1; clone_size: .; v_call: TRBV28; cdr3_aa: CASKSRGQNEQFF; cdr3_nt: TGTGCCAGCAAATCCAGGGGGCAGAATGAGCAGTTCTTC
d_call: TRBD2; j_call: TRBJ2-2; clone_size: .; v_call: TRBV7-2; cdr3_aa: CASSGLAGGPTGELFF; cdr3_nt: TGTGCCAGCAGCGGACTAGCGGGGGGTCCCACCGGGGAGCTGTTTTTT
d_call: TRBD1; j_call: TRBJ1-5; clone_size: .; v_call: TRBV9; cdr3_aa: CASSLDGQDDQPQHF; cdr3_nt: TGTGCCAGCAGTTTGGACGGACAGGACGATCAGCCCCAGCATTTT
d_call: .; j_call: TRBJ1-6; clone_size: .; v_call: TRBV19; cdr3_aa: CASSQEPNSPLHF; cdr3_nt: TGTGCCAGTAGTCAGGAACCTAATTCACCCCTCCACTTT
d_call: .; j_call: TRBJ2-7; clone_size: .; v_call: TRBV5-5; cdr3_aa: CASARSSPYEQYF; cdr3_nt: TGTGCCAGCGCGAGAAGTTCCCCCTACGAGCAGTACTTC
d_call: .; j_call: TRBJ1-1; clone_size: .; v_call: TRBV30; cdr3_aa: CAWMFLGNTEAFF; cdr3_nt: TGTGCCTGGATGTTTTTGGGTAACACTGAAGCTTTCTTT
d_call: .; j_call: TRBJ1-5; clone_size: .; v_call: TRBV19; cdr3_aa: CASSIFVTGNQPQHF; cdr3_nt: TGTGCCAGTAGTATTTTCGTCACAGGGAATCAGCCCCAGCATTTT
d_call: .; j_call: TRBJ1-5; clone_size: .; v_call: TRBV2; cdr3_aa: CASSADQPQHF; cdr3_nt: TGTGCCAGCAGTGCGGATCAGCCCCAGCATTTT
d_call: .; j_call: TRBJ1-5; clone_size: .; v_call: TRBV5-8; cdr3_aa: CASSRVGEANQPQHF; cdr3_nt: TGTGCCAGCAGCCGGGTGGGGGAGGCCAATCAGCCCCAGCATTTT
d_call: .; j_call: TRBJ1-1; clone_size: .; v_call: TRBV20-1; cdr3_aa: CSASKRDTEAFF; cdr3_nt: TGCAGTGCTAGTAAAAGAGACACTGAAGCTTTCTTT
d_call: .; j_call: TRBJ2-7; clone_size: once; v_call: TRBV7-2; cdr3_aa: CASSHPRISYEQYF; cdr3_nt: TGTGCCAGCAGCCACCCGCGGATTTCCTACGAGCAGTACTTC
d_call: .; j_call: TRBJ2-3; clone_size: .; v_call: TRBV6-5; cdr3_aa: CASSLAGPGSTDTQYF; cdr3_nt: TGTGCCAGCAGTTTGGCAGGGCCCGGAAGCACAGATACGCAGTATTTT
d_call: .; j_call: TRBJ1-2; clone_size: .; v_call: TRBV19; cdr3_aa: CASSIAPDDGYTF; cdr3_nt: TGTGCCAGTAGTATAGCACCAGACGATGGCTACACCTTC
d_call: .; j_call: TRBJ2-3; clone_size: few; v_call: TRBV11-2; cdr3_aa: CASSLDILTDTQYF; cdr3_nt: TGTGCCAGCAGCTTAGATATACTCACAGATACGCAGTATTTT